This paragraph covers one T cell receptor beta chain sequence. Antigen specificity is unknown. All the donors were Caucasian adults who lived in Nashville, Tennessee. Sequenced by immunoSEQ multiplex PCR; TCRdb stores in-frame clones only, minus some. The repertoire holds 2 million to 2.5 million clones, with less than 95% as singletons. The sample is drawn from a study of shared clonotypes between healthy human individuals. Study context: Per-donor plates numbered three CD4 naive, three CD4 memory, two CD8 naive and one CD8 memory. Overall study results and limits: Expectations were that clonotype sharing among donors would be affected by sequencing depth.

Sequenced: naive CD4+ T cells from PBMCs. Subset described: CD45RA+ positively selected. This clonotype was obtained from a young man in good health. Some clones in this sample may be carry-over from other donors' samples.

CDR3 DNA sequence: TGTGCCAGCAGCCGGGTCGGAGCAGATACGCAGTATTTT. Translating it yields CASSRVGADTQYF. V and J are TRBV28 and TRBJ2-3; no firm D call. V was pared by 6 bases and J by 4 bases, with 11 bases between. Germline V CDR1 and CDR2: MDHEN, SYDVKM. The CDR3 has 13 residues.